This TCR beta chain is drawn from a study of human T cells and chemical hapten exposure. General observations from the study: DPC sensitization did not alter TCRs above 1 in 1000 frequency.

Time point described: patch test 1, 2 weeks after DPC sensitization. As for treatment: therapeutic diphenylcyclopropenone sensitization with weekly scalp DPC. Researchers sampled blood before each patch test went on. This clonotype has ten or more counts. Its specificity is unknown. Individual cDNA molecules (in the library) carried attached unique molecular identifiers. MiXCR was run by TCRdb on the RACE reads, yielding one entry per CDR3 protein. This sample yields 340,000 or so distinct CDR3 sequences, of which 5.5% to 8% are seen a single time; approximately 8% belongs to the top ten. V was cut by 1 base and J by 1 base, with 16 bases left in between. This CDR3 spans 18 amino acids. In germline, CDR1 is LGHDT, CDR2 YNNKEL (reference sequence).

The origin of this receptor is a woman in her late teens or twenties with alopecia areata. Some clones in this sample may be carry-over from other donors' samples. The chain carries TRBV3-1 and TRBJ2-2; no reliable D call. The sequencing used whole blood, collected in connection with sensitization to the hapten diphenylcyclopropenone (DPC). The DNA of the CDR3 is TGTGCCAGCAGCCAAGTCTTCCCTCGGCAGCAGAACACCGGGGAGCTGTTTTTT. It translates to CASSQVFPRQQNTGELFF. The whole variable domain, filled in from reference TRBV3-1 and TRBJ2-2, reads DTAVSQTPKYLVTQMGNDKSIKCEQNLGHDTMYWYKQDSKKFLKIMFSYNNKELIINETVPNRFSPKSPDKAHLNLHINSLELGDSAVYFCASSQVFPRQQNTGELFFGEGSRLTVL.